This T cell receptor beta chain comes out of a study of human T cells and chemical hapten exposure. Study-wide background: From small differences in pooled library volume came most of the variation in per-sample TCR yields.

The time point: patch test 1, 2 weeks after DPC sensitization. Documented treatment: therapeutic diphenylcyclopropenone sensitization with weekly scalp DPC. The study drew its donors from alopecia patients who were 18 to 70 years old and suitable for DPC. Whole blood, unfractionated, served as the material for total RNA extraction. The CDR3 is made up of 16 amino acids. The V end was cut by 1 base, the J end by 0 bases, with 11 bases between. Germline V gene sequence: CDR1 SGHAT, CDR2 FQNNGV. In this sample, this clonotype turned up many times. In TCRdb, the RACE reads were re-called with MiXCR into one record per CDR3 protein. Of tens of thousands of distinct CDR3 sequences detected, approximately 8% appear once; the ten largest clones hold approximately 1.5%.

This sequence was found in a woman younger than 45 with alopecia areata. Some clones in this sample may be carry-over from other donors' samples. Sequenced here: whole blood, sampled in connection with sensitization to the hapten diphenylcyclopropenone (DPC). This rearrangement joins TRBV11-2 to TRBJ2-3; perhaps TRBD2 as D (5 bases). CDR3 nucleotides: TGTGCCAGCAGCTTAGGGGGAGCAGGAAGCACAGATACGCAGTATTTT. This sequence encodes CASSLGGAGSTDTQYF.